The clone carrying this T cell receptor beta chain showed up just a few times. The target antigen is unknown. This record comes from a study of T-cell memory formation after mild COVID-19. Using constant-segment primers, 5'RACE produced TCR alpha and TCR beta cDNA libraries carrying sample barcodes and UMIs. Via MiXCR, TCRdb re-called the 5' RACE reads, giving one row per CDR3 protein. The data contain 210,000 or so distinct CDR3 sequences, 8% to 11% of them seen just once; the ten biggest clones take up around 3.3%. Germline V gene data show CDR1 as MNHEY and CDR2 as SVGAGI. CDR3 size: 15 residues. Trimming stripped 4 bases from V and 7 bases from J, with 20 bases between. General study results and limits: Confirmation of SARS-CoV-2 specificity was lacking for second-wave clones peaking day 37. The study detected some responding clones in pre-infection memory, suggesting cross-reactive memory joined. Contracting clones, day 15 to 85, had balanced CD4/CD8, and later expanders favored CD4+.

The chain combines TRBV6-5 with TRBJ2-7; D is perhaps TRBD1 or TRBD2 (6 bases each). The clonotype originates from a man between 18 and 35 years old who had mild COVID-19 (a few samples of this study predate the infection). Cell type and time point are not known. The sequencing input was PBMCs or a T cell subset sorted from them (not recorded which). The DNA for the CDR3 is TGTGCCAGCAGTTCCCAAGGGGGGCTTGTCTGGGAGCAGTACTTC. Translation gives CASSSQGGLVWEQYF.